This T cell receptor (beta chain) was sequenced for a study of blood T cell repertoires in COVID-19. The method was immunoSEQ multiplex PCR; TCRdb's version includes in-frame clones alone and lacks a portion of them. The sample carries under 350,000 clones, 80% to 90% recorded once. This CDR3 contains 14 residues. Germline V CDR1 and CDR2: SGHRS, YFSETQ. The V and J ends lost 5 bases and 4 bases, in that order; junction bases with no gene match: 5. V usage is TRBV5-1 and J usage is TRBJ2-3; 9 positions match TRBD1. The TCR originated in a man between 25 and 39 years old who had recovered from COVID-19. The sample comprised PBMCs or T cells enriched from blood (not recorded which). DNA for the CDR3: TGCGCCAGCAGGGAGGGACAGGGTCCAGATACGCAGTATTTT. It translates to CASREGQGPDTQYF.